The T cell receptor beta chain described here comes from a study of blood T cells in healthy people across ages. V gave up 8 bases and J gave up 3 bases; unmatched junction bases: 6. The CDR3 runs to 13 residues. Per the germline V gene, CDR1 is SQVTM and CDR2 is ANQGSEA. With regard to this clonotype: Its antigen is undetermined.

PCR was performed a second time for roughly 7 to 12 cycles using a sample-barcoded 5' primer and a J-beta primer mix. A single record per CDR3 protein comes from TCRdb applying MiXCR to the 5' RACE reads. The sample yields roughly 1,500,000 distinct CDR3 sequences, approximately 38% seen once. Study conclusions and caveats: A conclusive naive versus antigen-experienced comparison was prevented by the unsorted PBMCs.

The sequence was collected from a woman aged 18-29 years in good health. The chain links TRBV29-1 to TRBJ2-2; 7 positions match TRBD2. Material for sequencing was blood. The CDR3: CSLSRGDTGELFF. The CDR3 coding sequence is TGCAGCCTATCCCGGGGGGACACCGGGGAGCTGTTTTTT.